Following are 14 T cell receptor beta chains from one sample sequenced in a study of radiotherapy plus CTLA-4 blockade in lung cancer. Assay used: immunoSEQ multiplex PCR; TCRdb lists only in-frame clones, some missing. Found here are 53,000 or so clones, 65% to 85% of them singletons; the top ten hold over 8.5%. Sequenced material: peripheral blood, taken from a patient treated with radiotherapy plus ipilimumab. All receptors come from a human donor with non-small cell lung cancer who had stable disease on radiotherapy plus ipilimumab.

The gene calls are TRBV5-8 and TRBJ1-1; a possible D gene is TRBD1 (5 bases). Germline CDR1 is SGHTS and CDR2 is YDEGEE. CDR3 length: 13 residues. V was shortened by 5 bases and J by 2 bases, with 10 bases between the two germline ends. The CDR3 protein is CASSWTYNTEAFF. CDR3 sequence (DNA): TGTGCCAGCAGTTGGACATATAACACTGAAGCTTTCTTT.

CDR3 amino acids: CASREGQSVSYEQYF. The CDR3 nucleotides are TGTGCCAGCAGGGAGGGACAGTCGGTGAGCTACGAGCAGTACTTC. This chain joins TRBV2 and TRBJ2-7, with D tentatively TRBD1 (7 bases). The CDR3 totals 15 residues. Germline V lookup: CDR1 SNHLY, CDR2 FYNNEI. The V gene lost 6 bases and the J gene lost 3 bases, with 18 bases spanning the gap.

The DNA for the CDR3 is TGCGCCAGCAGCCAAGATATAGCGATGAACACTGAAGCTTTCTTT. It codes for CASSQDIAMNTEAFF. V and J are TRBV4-3 and TRBJ1-1; D is uncertain. Germline lookup yields CDR1 LGHNA and CDR2 YSLEER. The V and J ends lost 0 bases and 0 bases respectively, with 8 bases between them. This CDR3 is 15 amino acids long.

This clone was seen only a few times. The chain combines TRBV6-5 with TRBJ1-6; tentatively, D is TRBD1 (5 bases). The germline CDR1 and CDR2 sequences are MNHEY and SVGAGI. CDR3 length: 15 residues. V was cut by 2 bases and J by 10 bases, with 15 bases left in between. CDR3 nucleotides: TGTGCCAGCAGTTACGGTGGGGGGGTAGTATCACCCCTCCACTTT. Protein product: CASSYGGGVVSPLHF.

This clone was seen more than once but under ten times. The gene calls are TRBV30 and TRBJ1-1, with D possibly TRBD1 on 5 matching bases. The germline V gene has CDR1 GTSNPN and CDR2 SVGIG (reference sequence). The V end was cut by 0 bases, the J end by 1 base, with 15 bases between. The CDR3 loop spans 16 amino acids. The CDR3 bases are TGTGCCTGGAGTGTACTGTTTGGGGGAGGGAACACTGAAGCTTTCTTT. It yields the protein CAWSVLFGGGNTEAFF.

V is TRBV28 and J is TRBJ1-1; D call uncertain. Trimming took off 8 bases at V and 10 bases at J, with 14 bases between the two ends. This CDR3 spans 11 amino acids. Germline V gene data show CDR1 as MDHEN and CDR2 as SYDVKM. CDR3 coding DNA: TGTGCCAGCCATAATCTAGGGAGAGCTTTCTTT. Translation gives CASHNLGRAFF.

This rearrangement joins TRBV5-5 to TRBJ1-1; tentative D call: TRBD1 (5 bases). The CDR3 is made up of 14 amino acids. Germline-derived CDR1 and CDR2 are SGHKS and YYEKEE (reference sequence). V dropped 4 bases and J dropped 2 bases, with 12 bases sitting between them. The chain's CDR3 is CASSRIQENTEAFF. CDR3 coding DNA: TGTGCCAGCAGCAGGATACAGGAAAACACTGAAGCTTTCTTT.

There are a few counts of this clone. The chain has TRBV11-2 and TRBJ2-3; maybe TRBD1 (6 bases). V was trimmed by 5 bases and J by 0 bases, leaving 9 bases between them. CDR1 and CDR2 from the germline V gene are SGHAT and FQNNGV. CDR3 length: 14 amino acids. The DNA of the CDR3 is TGTGCCAGCAGCCCCAGGGGAAGCACAGATACGCAGTATTTT. It is translated as CASSPRGSTDTQYF. Looking up the rest from reference TRBV11-2 and TRBJ2-3 gives the full variable domain: EAGVAQSPRYKIIEKRQSVAFWCNPISGHATLYWYQQILGQGPKLLIQFQNNGVVDDSQLPKDRFSAERLKGVDSTLKIQPAKLEDSAVYLCASSPRGSTDTQYFGPGTRLTVL.

The rearrangement links TRBV7-9 to TRBJ1-1, with a weak D call TRBD1 (6 bases). The V and J ends lost 5 bases and 5 bases respectively, with 21 bases between them. Germline CDR1 reads SEHNR; CDR2 reads FQNEAQ (reference sequence). There are 16 residues in the CDR3. CDR3 loop: CASSPQGTAGGTEAFF. As DNA, the CDR3 is TGTGCCAGCAGCCCACAGGGAACCGCGGGGGGGACTGAAGCTTTCTTT.

The chain recombines TRBV7-9 with TRBJ1-2; 7 bases are a match to TRBD1. With V trimmed by 5 bases and J by 1 base, 4 bases remained unmatched. Per the germline V gene, CDR1 is SEHNR and CDR2 is FQNEAQ (reference sequence). This CDR3 is built from 14 residues. The CDR3 nucleotides are TGTGCCAGCAGCGCGGGACAGCTTAACTATGGCTACACCTTC. It codes for CASSAGQLNYGYTF. Filled out from reference TRBV7-9 and TRBJ1-2, the complete variable domain reads DTGVSQNPRHKITKRGQNVTFRCDPISEHNRLYWYRQTLGQGPEFLTYFQNEAQLEKSRLLSDRFSAERPKGSFSTLEIQRTEQGDSAMYLCASSAGQLNYGYTFGSGTRLTVV.

The chain combines TRBV6-5 with TRBJ1-2; weak D call: TRBD1 (5 bases). The germline gives CDR1 MNHEY, CDR2 SVGAGI. V lost 6 bases, J lost 1 base, and 9 bases lay in between. The CDR3 has 13 residues. CDR3 sequence: CASSLTDNYGYTF. The CDR3, as DNA: TGTGCCAGCAGCTTGACAGATAACTATGGCTACACCTTC.

Only a few counts were recorded for this clone. The rearrangement uses TRBV6-5 and TRBJ2-7, with TRBD2 as a possible D gene (6 bases). CDR1 and CDR2 from the germline V gene are MNHEY and SVGAGI. Trimming took off 6 bases at V and 11 bases at J, with 11 bases between the two ends. The CDR3 is made up of 10 amino acids. The CDR3 DNA reads TGTGCCAGCAGCCGGGGGTGGGAGTACGTC. Residues: CASSRGWEYV.

The rearrangement joins TRBV19 to TRBJ2-6; D gene unclear. Germline CDR1 LNHDA, CDR2 SQIVND (reference sequence). The CDR3 consists of 16 residues. With 0 bases removed from V and 0 bases from J, the gap between germline ends came to 6 bases. The CDR3 protein is CASSIDLNSGANVLTF. The CDR3 DNA reads TGTGCCAGTAGTATAGACCTTAACTCTGGGGCCAACGTCCTGACTTTC.

V is TRBV5-1 and J is TRBJ2-3; 7 bases are a match to TRBD1. From germline, CDR1 is SGHRS and CDR2 YFSETQ. The V and J ends lost 3 bases and 5 bases, in that order; junction bases with no gene match: 9. This CDR3 contains 15 residues. The CDR3 here is CASSSQGFYGDTQYF. The CDR3 nucleotides are TGCGCCAGCAGCTCACAGGGGTTTTATGGAGATACGCAGTATTTT.